What follows are 7 T cell receptor beta chains derived from one specimen sequenced in a study of cytomegalovirus exposure and HLA in healthy donors (dated by TCRdb to 2017 to 2019). The library was obtained by the immunoSEQ multiplex PCR assay. The multiplex PCR relied on a mix of 60 forward primers for TCR Vbeta segments and 13 reverse primers for TCR Jbeta segments. What TCRdb holds here is the immuneACCESS table cut down to in-frame rearrangements. Part of the clones is not present; checked against another copy, under half of the missing clones reflect an unresolved V gene, and the others are unexplained. This sample has approximately 210,000 clones in its table, and roughly 73% of those were observed once. Around 2.2% of the sample rests with the top ten. Specimen: PBMCs. These receptor sequences come from a woman in her 30s in good health and CMV-seropositive.

This chain connects TRBV19 to TRBJ2-1, with 8 positions matching TRBD2. V gave up 4 bases and J gave up 6 bases; unmatched junction bases: 2. The CDR3 length is 13 residues. Germline loops: CDR1 LNHDA, CDR2 SQIVND (reference sequence). CDR3 in DNA: TGTGCCAGTAGTAACGGGAGGGGCAATGAGCAGTTCTTC. This encodes CASSNGRGNEQFF.

J is TRBJ2-3 and V is TRBV5-1; 8 nucleotides align to TRBD1. Germline lookup yields CDR1 SGHRS and CDR2 YFSETQ. The CDR3 covers 15 residues. V lost 4 bases and J lost 0; bases outside the gene matches: 4. CDR3 amino acids: CASSPGGASTDTQYF. CDR3 coding DNA: TGCGCCAGCAGCCCAGGGGGCGCAAGCACAGATACGCAGTATTTT.

J is TRBJ1-4 and V is TRBV2; TRBD1 aligns across 11 bases. The V gene's germline CDR1 is SNHLY and CDR2 FYNNEI. The CDR3 is made up of 15 amino acids. The ends lost 6 bases at V and 10 bases at J; junction bases unmatched: 10. The CDR3 region has the DNA TGTGCCAGCAGGGGGACAGGGGGAAGGGGGCTAAAACTGTTTTTT. It translates to CASRGTGGRGLKLFF.

CDR3 DNA: TGCGCCAGCAGCTTGGGACAGCACAAGGTTTGGGATGAAGCTTTCTTT. It specifies CASSLGQHKVWDEAFF. This chain uses TRBV5-1 with TRBJ1-1; D might be TRBD1 (5 bases). Between the trimmed V and J ends, which lost 0 bases and 7 bases, there was a span of 19 bases. CDR1 SGHRS and CDR2 YFSETQ come from the germline V gene. The CDR3 is made up of 16 amino acids.

The chain joins TRBV5-4 to TRBJ2-1; 11 bases fit TRBD2. The CDR3 totals 15 residues. V lost 0 bases and J lost 8; bases outside the gene matches: 4. Germline V lookup: CDR1 SGHNT, CDR2 YYREEE (reference sequence). CDR3 residues: CASSLEGLAAHEQFF. The CDR3, as DNA: TGTGCCAGCAGCTTGGAGGGACTAGCGGCCCATGAGCAGTTCTTC.

This chain uses TRBV27 with TRBJ2-3; 13 bases align to TRBD2. Germline trimming cut 5 bases from V and 2 bases from J; bases unmatched to any gene: 4. This CDR3 has 16 residues. Germline V CDR1 and CDR2: MNHEY, SMNVEV (reference sequence). CDR3 sequence (DNA): TGTGCCAGCAGTAAACTAGCGGGAGGGCTCACAGATACGCAGTATTTT. Amino acid sequence: CASSKLAGGLTDTQYF.

The rearrangement uses TRBV28 and TRBJ2-3, with 7 nucleotides matching TRBD2. The J segment lost 4 bases and the V segment lost 2 bases, leaving 6 bases of the junction unmatched. The germline gives CDR1 MDHEN, CDR2 SYDVKM. CDR3 length equals 15 residues. The CDR3 nucleotides read TGTGCCAGCAGTTTACCGACCCTAGCGGCAGATACGCAGTATTTT. Amino acid sequence: CASSLPTLAADTQYF. Together with reference TRBV28 and TRBJ2-3, the CDR3 gives the full variable domain: DVKVTQSSRYLVKRTGEKVFLECVQDMDHENMFWYRQDPGLGLRLIYFSYDVKMKEKGDIPEGYSVSREKKERFSLILESASTNQTSMYLCASSLPTLAADTQYFGPGTRLTVL.